These T cell receptor beta chains were read from a single sample in a study of cytomegalovirus exposure and HLA in healthy donors. Only in-frame clones appear in the TCRdb table, and some are missing; sequencing was by immunoSEQ multiplex PCR. The sample carries 200,000 to 250,000 clones, 75% recorded once. Sequencing was done on a sample of PBMCs. Source of these receptors: a woman younger than 45 in good health and CMV-seronegative. CDR3s include the opening cysteine and the closing phenylalanine or tryptophan. The D gene is left open where the match is weak. The listing skips clone size in some rows; elsewhere it reads once, few, many or a size class.

once | TRBJ1-2 | 17 | TRBD1 | TRBV9 | TGTGCCAGCAGCGGAACAGGGGGCGAGGAAGCTAACTATGGCTACACCTTC | CASSGTGGEEANYGYTF
medium-sized | TRBJ2-7 | 14 | TRBD2 | TRBV11-2 | TGTGCCAGCAGCTTCCTAGCGGGCCTCTACGAGCAGTACTTC | CASSFLAGLYEQYF
NA | TRBJ1-1 | 14 | TRBD1 | TRBV19 | TGTGCCAGCAGGGACAGGAGGGGGACGGCTGAAGCTTTCTTT | CASRDRRGTAEAFF
NA | TRBJ2-1 | 21 | NA | TRBV1 | TGCACCAGCAGCCCATCCTCCCGACTAGCGGGCGCAACGAGCTCCTACAATGAGCAGTTCTTC | CTSSPSSRLAGATSSYNEQFF
few | TRBJ1-1 | 14 | TRBD1 | TRBV2 | TGTGCCAGCAGTCGCCAGGGGGCGGGAACTGAAGCTTTCTTT | CASSRQGAGTEAFF
NA | TRBJ1-2 | 12 | NA | TRBV6-5 | TGTGCCAGCAGTGCGGTCAACTATGGCTACACCTTC | CASSAVNYGYTF
NA | TRBJ1-2 | 15 | TRBD1 | TRBV6-5 | TGTGCCAGCAGCTACGAAATTCGAGGGGGCCGGGAGCACACCTTC | CASSYEIRGGREHTF
few | TRBJ2-1 | 14 | NA | TRBV6-5 | TGTGCCAGCAGTACCGGGTCTCAGGGTAATGAGCAGTTCTTC | CASSTGSQGNEQFF
NA | TRBJ1-1 | 15 | NA | TRBV4-3 | TGCGCCAGCAGCCAAGGTCGCGGGGAGAACACTGAAGCTTTCTTT | CASSQGRGENTEAFF
NA | TRBJ1-3 | 14 | NA | TRBV6-5 | TGTGCCAGCAGTAAAGAGAGCTCTGGAAACACCATATATTTT | CASSKESSGNTIYF
NA | TRBJ2-7 | 16 | NA | TRBV4-1 | TGCGCCAGCAGCCAAGTTATTGCAGGGGACTCCTACGAGCAGTACTTC | CASSQVIAGDSYEQYF
once | TRBJ2-7 | 13 | NA | TRBV5-1 | TGCGCCAGCAGCTTCGGGGTGAGCGACGAGCAGTACTTC | CASSFGVSDEQYF
NA | TRBJ1-1 | 14 | TRBD1 | TRBV29-1 | TGCAGCGTTCAAGGACAGGGGATGAACACTGAAGCTTTCTTT | CSVQGQGMNTEAFF
few | TRBJ1-1 | 15 | TRBD1 | TRBV11-3 | TGTGCCAGTGGGGGGACAGGGATGAAAAACACTGAAGCTTTCTTT | CASGGTGMKNTEAFF
NA | TRBJ1-6 | 16 | NA | TRBV25-1 | TGTGCCAGCAGTGAATTAACGCGGATCCTTAATTCACCCCTCCACTTT | CASSELTRILNSPLHF
once | TRBJ1-1 | 14 | NA | TRBV25-1 | TGTGCCAGCAGTCTAGGACAGTCGAACACTGAAGCTTTCTTT | CASSLGQSNTEAFF
NA | TRBJ2-7 | 17 | TRBD2 | TRBV7-2 | TGTGCCAGCTCAGTGGGACTAGCGGGGGCCGTTACCTACGAGCAGTACTTC | CASSVGLAGAVTYEQYF
NA | TRBJ2-2 | 14 | NA | TRBV6-5 | TGTGCCAGCACTCAAGGACTTTACACCGGGGAGCTGTTTTTT | CASTQGLYTGELFF
NA | TRBJ1-2 | 15 | TRBD1 | TRBV15 | TGTGCCACCAGCAGGGACAGGGGGTTCGACTATGGCTACACCTTC | CATSRDRGFDYGYTF
NA | TRBJ2-1 | 14 | NA | TRBV6-6 | TGTGCCAGCATGGGGAGAGGTCCCTACAATGAGCAGTTCTTC | CASMGRGPYNEQFF
NA | TRBJ1-5 | 15 | TRBD1 | TRBV19 | TGTGCCAGTAGTATCGCGGACAGGGGAGGCCAGCCCCAGCATTTT | CASSIADRGGQPQHF
NA | TRBJ2-2 | 14 | TRBD2 | TRBV6-4 | TGTGCCAGCAGTGCCGGCGGGGGCACCGGGGAGCTGTTTTTT | CASSAGGGTGELFF
NA | TRBJ1-2 | 17 | TRBD1 | TRBV5-1 | TGCGCCAGCAGCTTGGCATTACAGGGGGCGAGGGGGAATGGCTACACCTTC | CASSLALQGARGNGYTF
few | TRBJ1-3 | 15 | NA | TRBV19 | TGTGCCAGTAGTATTACCTCAGTATCTGGAAACACCATATATTTT | CASSITSVSGNTIYF
few | TRBJ2-6 | 19 | NA | TRBV7-6 | TGTGCCAGCAGCTTATATCGTAGCGGTTCGAGCTCTGGGGCCAACGTCCTGACTTTC | CASSLYRSGSSSGANVLTF
once | TRBJ2-1 | 17 | TRBD1 | TRBV7-9 | TGTGCCAGCAGCTTAAGAATCCGACAGGGCGAGTACAATGAGCAGTTCTTC | CASSLRIRQGEYNEQFF
NA | TRBJ1-6 | 14 | NA | TRBV19 | TGTGCCAGTAGCAATGAGGATCGTAGGGGGAAAAGGCACTTT | CASSNEDRRGKRHF
NA | TRBJ1-2 | 15 | TRBD1 | TRBV19 | TGTGCCAGTAGTTCGGACAGGGGTGAGAACTATGGCTACACCTTC | CASSSDRGENYGYTF
once | TRBJ1-2 | 14 | NA | TRBV10-3 | TGTGCCAGTCTTACAGGGTCGATGGACTATGGCTACACCTTC | CASLTGSMDYGYTF
NA | TRBJ2-1 | 15 | TRBD2 | TRBV9 | TGTGCCAGCAGCACCCTACCGGGACTAGCGAGAGAGCAGTTCTTC | CASSTLPGLAREQFF
NA | TRBJ1-1 | 13 | NA | TRBV5-6 | TGTGCCAGCAGCTTGGTAGGGAGAACTGAAGCTTTCTTT | CASSLVGRTEAFF
NA | TRBJ2-2 | 16 | TRBD2 | TRBV6-1 | TGTGCCAGCAGTGCCCTGACTAGCGGGGGGGCCGGGGAGCTGTTTTTT | CASSALTSGGAGELFF
NA | TRBJ2-4 | 15 | TRBD1 | TRBV19 | TGTGCCAGTAGTCCCCAGACAGGGTCATTGGACATTCAGTACTTC | CASSPQTGSLDIQYF
NA | TRBJ2-7 | 13 | TRBD2 | TRBV7-9 | TGTGCCAGCAGTACTAGCGACTCCTACGAGCAGTACTTC | CASSTSDSYEQYF
NA | TRBJ2-7 | 11 | NA | TRBV2 | TGTGCCAGCTTGGCCCACTACGAGCAGTACTTC | CASLAHYEQYF
NA | TRBJ1-5 | 15 | NA | TRBV5-8 | TGTGCCAGCAGTTCTAAGAGGGGGAGCAATCCGCCCCAGCATTTT | CASSSKRGSNPPQHF
NA | TRBJ1-1 | 16 | NA | TRBV19 | TGTGCCAGTAGTATGAGGGCGGGGGCCCTTGGTTCTGAAGCTTTCTTT | CASSMRAGALGSEAFF
NA | TRBJ1-1 | 11 | NA | TRBV30 | TGTGCCTGGAGCGGTTCCTTTGAAGCTTTCTTT | CAWSGSFEAFF
NA | TRBJ2-7 | 13 | NA | TRBV7-2 | TGTGCCAGCAGCTTCGGGAATTCCTACGAGCAGTACTTC | CASSFGNSYEQYF
NA | TRBJ2-1 | 15 | TRBD2 | TRBV27 | TGTGCCAGCAGTTTACTAGCGGGGGAATTCAATGAGCAGTTCTTC | CASSLLAGEFNEQFF
NA | TRBJ2-7 | 12 | NA | TRBV5-4 | TGTGCCAGCTCCCTAGGCGCCTACGAGCAGTACTTC | CASSLGAYEQYF